This entry concerns a single T cell receptor (beta chain). The target antigen is unknown. Patients were left out if they had other autoimmune diseases, uncontrolled infections, pregnancy or lactation. Clinical symptoms, serum thyroxine, TRAb, thyroid ultrasound and orbital computed tomography determined diagnosis. It was from roughly 10 ml of fresh peripheral blood that the PBMCs came. This specimen comes from a study of Graves' ophthalmopathy and Graves' hyperthyroidism. From RNA, the CDR3 regions of TCR beta chains were amplified and sequenced. A first-round RT-PCR used HTBI primers, followed by a second-round multiplex PCR. TCRdb called the multiplex PCR reads again in MiXCR, with one record for every CDR3 protein. The table includes approximately 700,000 distinct CDR3 sequences, about two fifths detected once. General study points: Blood also contained most of the expanded thyroid clonotypes above 0.001 frequency.

Looked up from germline, CDR1 is DFQATT and CDR2 is SNEGSKA (reference sequence). V was pared by 3 bases and J by 1 base, with 5 bases between. This CDR3 is 12 amino acids long. The source material was peripheral blood. The chain joins TRBV20-1 to TRBJ2-3; the D is unclear. The source of this sequence is an adult man with Graves' ophthalmopathy. The DNA for the CDR3 is TGCAGTGCTAGTCTTGGCACAGATACGCAGTATTTT. Residues: CSASLGTDTQYF.